At least ten counts were recorded for the clone carrying this TCR beta chain. TCRdb re-analysed the 5' RACE reads in MiXCR, keeping a single row per CDR3 protein. Seen here are about 69,000 distinct CDR3 sequences, 3.5% to 6% observed once, and the top ten hold roughly 3.4%. These data belong to a study of early T cells in non-severe SARS-CoV-2 infection. The CDR3 contains 17 residues. Trimming cost V 10 bases and J 5 bases, with 30 bases left between them. Germline V gene lookup returns CDR1 SEHNR and CDR2 FQNEAQ (reference sequence). This chain uses TRBV7-9 with TRBJ2-7; the D gene is possibly TRBD1 (6 bases). This sample comprised whole blood, obtained at baseline. The clonotype originates from an adult who was a healthcare worker with PCR-confirmed SARS-CoV-2 infection or an uninfected control (not recorded which). The donor label of this sample is uncertain. The CDR3 nucleotides read TGTGCCATCTTCAACCCTGAGGTGGGACACATCTTTAACGAGCAGTACTTC. This gives the protein CAIFNPEVGHIFNEQYF.